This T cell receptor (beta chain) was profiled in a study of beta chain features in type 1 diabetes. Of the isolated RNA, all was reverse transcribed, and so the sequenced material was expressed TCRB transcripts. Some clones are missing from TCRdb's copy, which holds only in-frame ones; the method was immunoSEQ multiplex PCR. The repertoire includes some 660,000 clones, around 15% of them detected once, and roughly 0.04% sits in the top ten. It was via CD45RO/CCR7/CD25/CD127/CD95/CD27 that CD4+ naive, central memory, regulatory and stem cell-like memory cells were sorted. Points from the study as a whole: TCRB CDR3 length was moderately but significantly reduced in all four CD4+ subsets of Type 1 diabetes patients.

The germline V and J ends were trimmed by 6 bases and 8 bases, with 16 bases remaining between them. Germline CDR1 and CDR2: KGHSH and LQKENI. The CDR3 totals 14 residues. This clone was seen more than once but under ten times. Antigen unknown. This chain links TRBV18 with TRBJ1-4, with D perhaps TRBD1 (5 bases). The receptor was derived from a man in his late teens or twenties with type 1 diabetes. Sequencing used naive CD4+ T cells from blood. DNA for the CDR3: TGTGCCAGCTCCCCTGGGACGGAAAGGGAAAAACTGTTTTTT. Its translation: CASSPGTEREKLFF.